The sequence of this TCR beta chain was determined in a study of blood T cell repertoires in COVID-19. Study in general: Acute and convalescent COVID-19 samples came from the United States, Italy and Spain.

This CDR3 is built from 15 residues. J gave up 3 bases and V 3 bases, and 6 bases lay outside the gene matches. In germline, CDR1 is SGHNT, CDR2 YENEEA. Original handling: By means of reference gene primer amplification, nucleated cell counts were estimated. The protocol was immunoSEQ multiplex PCR, while the TCRdb copy is restricted to in-frame clones and leaves out a portion. Clonal size and the V and J genes are those of that table, whereas D and trimming came from the DNA. Counted here are 85,000 to 120,000 clones, over 65% occurring once; the ten biggest clones make up more than 5.5%. This chain connects TRBV11-3 to TRBJ2-7, with 9 bases fitting TRBD1. The clonotype comes from an elderly man with COVID-19, enrolled during active disease. The specimen was peripheral blood. The CDR3 bases are TGTGCCAGCAGCTTTTCCGGGACAGGGAACTACGAGCAGTACTTC. Amino acids: CASSFSGTGNYEQYF.